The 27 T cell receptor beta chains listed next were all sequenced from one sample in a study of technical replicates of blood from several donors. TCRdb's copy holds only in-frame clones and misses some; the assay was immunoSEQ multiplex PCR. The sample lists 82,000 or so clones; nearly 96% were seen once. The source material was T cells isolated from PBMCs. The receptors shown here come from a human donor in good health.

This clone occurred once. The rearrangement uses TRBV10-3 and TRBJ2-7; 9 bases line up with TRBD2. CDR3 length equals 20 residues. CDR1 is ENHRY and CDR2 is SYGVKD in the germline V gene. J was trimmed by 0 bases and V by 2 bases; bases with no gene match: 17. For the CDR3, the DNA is TGTGCCATCAGTGAGGTGGGACAGACCCAGCGGGAGGCGGGCTCCTACGAGCAGTACTTC. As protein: CAISEVGQTQREAGSYEQYF.

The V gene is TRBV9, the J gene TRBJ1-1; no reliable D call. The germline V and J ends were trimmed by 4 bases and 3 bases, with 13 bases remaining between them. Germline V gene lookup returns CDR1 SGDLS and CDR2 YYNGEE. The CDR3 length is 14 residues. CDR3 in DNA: TGTGCCAGCAGCTGGGAGGTTGAGGACACTGAAGCTTTCTTT. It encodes CASSWEVEDTEAFF. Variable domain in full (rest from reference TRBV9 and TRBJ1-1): DSGVTQTPKHLITATGQRVTLRCSPRSGDLSVYWYQQSLDQGLQFLIQYYNGEERAKGNILERFSAQQFPDLHSELNLSSLELGDSALYFCASSWEVEDTEAFFGQGTRLTVV.

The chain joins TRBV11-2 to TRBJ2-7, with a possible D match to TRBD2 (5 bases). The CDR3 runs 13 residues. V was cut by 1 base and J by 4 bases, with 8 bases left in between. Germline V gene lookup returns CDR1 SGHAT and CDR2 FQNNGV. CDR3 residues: CASSLGGLYEQYF. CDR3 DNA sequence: TGTGCCAGCAGCTTAGGAGGGCTGTACGAGCAGTACTTC.

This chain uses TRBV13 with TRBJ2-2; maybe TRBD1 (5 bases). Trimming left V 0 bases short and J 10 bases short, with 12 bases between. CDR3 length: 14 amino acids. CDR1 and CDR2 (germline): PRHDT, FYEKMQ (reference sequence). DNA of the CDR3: TGTGCCAGCAGCTTAGGCCGACAGCTTAAGGAGCTGTTTTTT. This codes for CASSLGRQLKELFF.

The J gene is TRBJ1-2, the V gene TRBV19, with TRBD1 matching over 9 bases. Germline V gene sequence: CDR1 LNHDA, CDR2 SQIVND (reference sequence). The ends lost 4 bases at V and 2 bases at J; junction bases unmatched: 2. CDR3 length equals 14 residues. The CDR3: CASSNGQGNYGYTF. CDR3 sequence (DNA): TGTGCCAGTAGTAACGGACAGGGGAACTATGGCTACACCTTC.

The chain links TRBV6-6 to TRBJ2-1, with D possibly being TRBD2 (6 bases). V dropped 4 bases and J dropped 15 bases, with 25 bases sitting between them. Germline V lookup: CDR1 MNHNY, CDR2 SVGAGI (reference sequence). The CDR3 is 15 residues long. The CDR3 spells CASSSVPGLDNVLFF. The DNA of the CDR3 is TGTGCCAGCAGTTCGGTCCCGGGACTCGACAATGTTCTGTTCTTC.

This CDR3 is CAWSETGNNEQFF. CDR3 in DNA: TGTGCCTGGAGTGAAACAGGGAACAATGAGCAGTTCTTC. The gene calls are TRBV30 and TRBJ2-1; a possible D gene is TRBD1 (6 bases). From germline, CDR1 is GTSNPN and CDR2 SVGIG (reference sequence). CDR3 length equals 13 residues. V dropped 1 base and J dropped 5 bases, with 9 bases sitting between them.

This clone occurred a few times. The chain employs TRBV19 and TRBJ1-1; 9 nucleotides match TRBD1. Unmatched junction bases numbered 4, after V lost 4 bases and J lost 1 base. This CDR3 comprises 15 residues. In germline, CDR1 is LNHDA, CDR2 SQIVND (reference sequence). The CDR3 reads CASSRRDRANTEAFF. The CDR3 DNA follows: TGTGCCAGTAGTAGGAGGGACAGGGCGAACACTGAAGCTTTCTTT.

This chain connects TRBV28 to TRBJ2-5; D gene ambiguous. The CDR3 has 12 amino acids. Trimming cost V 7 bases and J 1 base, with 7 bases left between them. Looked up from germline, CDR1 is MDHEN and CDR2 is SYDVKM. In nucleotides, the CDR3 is TGTGCCAGCACCGCCGGCCAAGAGACCCAGTACTTC. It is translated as CASTAGQETQYF.

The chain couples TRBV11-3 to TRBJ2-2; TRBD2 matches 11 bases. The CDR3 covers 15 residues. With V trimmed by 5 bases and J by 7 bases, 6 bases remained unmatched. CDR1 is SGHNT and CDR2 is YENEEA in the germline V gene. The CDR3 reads CASSTLAGAGGELFF. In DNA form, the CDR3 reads TGTGCCAGCAGCACACTAGCGGGAGCGGGCGGGGAGCTGTTTTTT.

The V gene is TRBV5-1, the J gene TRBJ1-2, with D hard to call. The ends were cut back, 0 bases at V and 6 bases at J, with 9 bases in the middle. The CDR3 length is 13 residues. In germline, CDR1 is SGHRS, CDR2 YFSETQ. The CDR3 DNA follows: TGCGCCAGCAGCTTGGACGGAGCAAATGGCTACACCTTC. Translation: CASSLDGANGYTF.

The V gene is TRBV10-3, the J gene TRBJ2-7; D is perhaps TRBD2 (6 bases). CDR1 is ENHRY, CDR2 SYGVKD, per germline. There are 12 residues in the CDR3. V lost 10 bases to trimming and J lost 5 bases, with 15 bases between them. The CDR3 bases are TGTGCCACCATGACTAGAACGGACGAGCAGTACTTC. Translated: CATMTRTDEQYF.

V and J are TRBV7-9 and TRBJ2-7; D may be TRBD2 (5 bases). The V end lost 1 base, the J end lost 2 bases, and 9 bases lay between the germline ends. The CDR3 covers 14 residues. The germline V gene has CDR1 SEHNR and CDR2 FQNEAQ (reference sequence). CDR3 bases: TGTGCCAGCAGCTTAGGTGGACTTACCTACGAGCAGTACTTC. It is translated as CASSLGGLTYEQYF.

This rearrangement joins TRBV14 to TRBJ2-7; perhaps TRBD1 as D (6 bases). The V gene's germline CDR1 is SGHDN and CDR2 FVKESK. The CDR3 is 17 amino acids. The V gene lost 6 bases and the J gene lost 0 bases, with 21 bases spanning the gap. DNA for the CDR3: TGTGCCAGCAGTCCGAGCCTCCTTGACAGGAGCTCCTACGAGCAGTACTTC. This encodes CASSPSLLDRSSYEQYF.

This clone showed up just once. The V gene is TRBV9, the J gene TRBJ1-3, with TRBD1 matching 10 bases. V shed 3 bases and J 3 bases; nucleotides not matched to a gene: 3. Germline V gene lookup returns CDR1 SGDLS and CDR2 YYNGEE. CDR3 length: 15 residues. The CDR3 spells CASSDGTGVGNTIYF. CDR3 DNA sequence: TGTGCCAGCAGCGACGGGACAGGGGTTGGAAACACCATATATTTT. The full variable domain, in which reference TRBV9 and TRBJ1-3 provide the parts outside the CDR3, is DSGVTQTPKHLITATGQRVTLRCSPRSGDLSVYWYQQSLDQGLQFLIQYYNGEERAKGNILERFSAQQFPDLHSELNLSSLELGDSALYFCASSDGTGVGNTIYFGEGSWLTVV.

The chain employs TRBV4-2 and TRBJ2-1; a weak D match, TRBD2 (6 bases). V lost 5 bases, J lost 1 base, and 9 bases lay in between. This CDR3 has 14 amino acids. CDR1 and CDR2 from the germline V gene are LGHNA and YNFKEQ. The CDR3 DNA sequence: TGTGCCAGCAGCTCCGGGAGTTCCTACAATGAGCAGTTCTTC. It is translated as CASSSGSSYNEQFF.

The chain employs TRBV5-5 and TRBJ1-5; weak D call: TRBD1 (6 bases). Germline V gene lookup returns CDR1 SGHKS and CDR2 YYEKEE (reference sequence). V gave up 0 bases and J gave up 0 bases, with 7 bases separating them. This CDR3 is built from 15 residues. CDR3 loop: CASSLGTVSNQPQHF. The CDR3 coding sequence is TGTGCCAGCAGCTTGGGGACAGTTAGCAATCAGCCCCAGCATTTT. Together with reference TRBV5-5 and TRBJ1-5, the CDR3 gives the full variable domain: DAGVTQSPTHLIKTRGQQVTLRCSPISGHKSVSWYQQVLGQGPQFIFQYYEKEERGRGNFPDRFSARQFPNYSSELNVNALLLGDSALYLCASSLGTVSNQPQHFGDGTRLSIL.

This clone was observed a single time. CDR3 residues: CASSEYDGASGEQYF. CDR3 nucleotides: TGTGCCAGCAGTGAATATGACGGAGCGTCCGGCGAGCAGTACTTC. The chain employs TRBV25-1 and TRBJ2-7; D remains ambiguous. The germline V and J ends were trimmed by 0 bases and 6 bases, with 15 bases remaining between them. The length of the CDR3 is 15 residues. Per germline, CDR1 MGHDK and CDR2 SYGVNS.

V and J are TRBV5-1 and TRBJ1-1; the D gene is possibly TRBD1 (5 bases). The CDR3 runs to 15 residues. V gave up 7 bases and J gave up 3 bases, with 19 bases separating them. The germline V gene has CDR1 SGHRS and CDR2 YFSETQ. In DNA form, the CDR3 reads TGCGCCAGCCTCCCCGGTTCAGGGTGGGACACTGAAGCTTTCTTT. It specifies CASLPGSGWDTEAFF.

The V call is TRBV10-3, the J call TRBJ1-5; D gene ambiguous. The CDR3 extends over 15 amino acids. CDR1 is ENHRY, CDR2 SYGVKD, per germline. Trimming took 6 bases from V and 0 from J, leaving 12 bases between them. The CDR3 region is CAIRPERDSNQPQHF. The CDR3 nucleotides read TGTGCCATCAGGCCCGAGAGGGATAGCAATCAGCCCCAGCATTTT.

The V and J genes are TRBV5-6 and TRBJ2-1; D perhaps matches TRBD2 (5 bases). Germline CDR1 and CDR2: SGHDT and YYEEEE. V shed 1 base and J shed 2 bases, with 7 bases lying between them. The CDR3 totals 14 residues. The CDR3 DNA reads TGTGCCAGCAGCTTGCGGGGAACCTACAATGAGCAGTTCTTC. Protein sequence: CASSLRGTYNEQFF. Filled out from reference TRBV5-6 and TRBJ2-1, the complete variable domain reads DAGVTQSPTHLIKTRGQQVTLRCSPKSGHDTVSWYQQALGQGPQFIFQYYEEEERQRGNFPDRFSGHQFPNYSSELNVNALLLGDSALYLCASSLRGTYNEQFFGPGTRLTVL.

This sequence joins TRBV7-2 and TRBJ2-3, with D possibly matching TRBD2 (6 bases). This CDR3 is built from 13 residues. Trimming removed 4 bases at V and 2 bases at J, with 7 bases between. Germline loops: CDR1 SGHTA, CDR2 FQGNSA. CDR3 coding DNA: TGTGCCAGCAGCTGGGACTTCACAGATACGCAGTATTTT. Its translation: CASSWDFTDTQYF.

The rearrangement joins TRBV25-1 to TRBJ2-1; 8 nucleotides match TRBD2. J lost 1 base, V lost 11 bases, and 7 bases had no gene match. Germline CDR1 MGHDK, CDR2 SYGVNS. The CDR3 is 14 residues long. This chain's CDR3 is CAAGGQTSYNEQFF. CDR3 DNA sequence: TGTGCCGCGGGGGGCCAAACATCCTACAATGAGCAGTTCTTC.

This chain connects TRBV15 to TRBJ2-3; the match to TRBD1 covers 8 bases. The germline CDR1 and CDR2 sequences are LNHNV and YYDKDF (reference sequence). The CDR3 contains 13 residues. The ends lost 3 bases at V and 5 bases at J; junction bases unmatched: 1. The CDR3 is CATSSDRGDTQYF. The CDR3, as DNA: TGTGCCACCAGCAGTGACAGGGGAGATACGCAGTATTTT.

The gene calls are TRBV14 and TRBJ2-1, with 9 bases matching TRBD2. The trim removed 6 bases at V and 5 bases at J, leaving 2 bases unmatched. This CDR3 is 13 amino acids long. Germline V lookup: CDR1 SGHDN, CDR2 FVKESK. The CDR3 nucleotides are TGTGCCAGCAGACGACTAGCGGACAATGAGCAGTTCTTC. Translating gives CASRRLADNEQFF.

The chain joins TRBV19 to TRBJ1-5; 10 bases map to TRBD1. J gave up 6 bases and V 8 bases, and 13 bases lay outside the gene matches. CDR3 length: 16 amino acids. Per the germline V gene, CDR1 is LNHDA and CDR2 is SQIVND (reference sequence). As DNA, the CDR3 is TGTGCCAGTCTTATAAGGTGGACAGGGGGTGCTCAGCCCCAGCATTTT. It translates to CASLIRWTGGAQPQHF.

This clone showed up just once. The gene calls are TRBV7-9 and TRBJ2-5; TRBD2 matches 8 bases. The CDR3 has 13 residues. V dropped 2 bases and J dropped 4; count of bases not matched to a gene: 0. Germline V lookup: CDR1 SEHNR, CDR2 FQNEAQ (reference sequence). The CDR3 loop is CASSLLAGETQYF. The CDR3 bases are TGTGCCAGCAGCTTACTAGCGGGAGAGACCCAGTACTTC.